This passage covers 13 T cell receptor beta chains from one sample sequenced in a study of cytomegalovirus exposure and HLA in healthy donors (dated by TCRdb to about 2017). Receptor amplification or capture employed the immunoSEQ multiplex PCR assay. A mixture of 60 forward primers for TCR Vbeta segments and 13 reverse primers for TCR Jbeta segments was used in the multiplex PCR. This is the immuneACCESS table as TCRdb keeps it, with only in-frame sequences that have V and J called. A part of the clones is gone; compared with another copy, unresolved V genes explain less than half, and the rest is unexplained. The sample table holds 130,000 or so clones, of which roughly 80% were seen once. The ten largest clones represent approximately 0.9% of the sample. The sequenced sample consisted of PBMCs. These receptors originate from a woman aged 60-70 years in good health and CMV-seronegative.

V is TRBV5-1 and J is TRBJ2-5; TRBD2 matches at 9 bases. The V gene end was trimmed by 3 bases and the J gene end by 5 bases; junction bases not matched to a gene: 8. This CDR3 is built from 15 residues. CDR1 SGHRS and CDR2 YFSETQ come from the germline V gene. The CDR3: CASSSAGLASETQYF. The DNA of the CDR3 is TGCGCCAGCAGCTCGGCGGGACTAGCCTCCGAGACCCAGTACTTC.

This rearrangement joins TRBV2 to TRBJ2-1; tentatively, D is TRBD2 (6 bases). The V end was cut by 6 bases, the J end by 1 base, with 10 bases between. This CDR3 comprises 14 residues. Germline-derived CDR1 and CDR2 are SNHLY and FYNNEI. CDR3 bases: TGTGCCAGCAGCGGGGGTGCATCCTACAATGAGCAGTTCTTC. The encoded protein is CASSGGASYNEQFF. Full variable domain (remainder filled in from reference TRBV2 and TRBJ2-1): EPEVTQTPSHQVTQMGQEVILRCVPISNHLYFYWYRQILGQKVEFLVSFYNNEISEKSEIFDDQFSVERPDGSNFTLKIRSTKLEDSAMYFCASSGGASYNEQFFGPGTRLTVL.

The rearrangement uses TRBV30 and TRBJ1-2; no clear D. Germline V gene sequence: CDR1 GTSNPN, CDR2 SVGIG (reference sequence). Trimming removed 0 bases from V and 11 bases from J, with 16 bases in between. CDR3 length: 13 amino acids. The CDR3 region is CAWSVLAGTLYTF. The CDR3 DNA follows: TGTGCCTGGAGTGTACTGGCAGGTACATTATACACCTTC. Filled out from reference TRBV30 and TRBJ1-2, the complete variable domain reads SQTIHQWPATLVQPVGSPLSLECTVEGTSNPNLYWYRQAAGRGLQLLFYSVGIGQISSEVPQNLSASRPQDRQFILSSKKLLLSDSGFYLCAWSVLAGTLYTFGSGTRLTVV.

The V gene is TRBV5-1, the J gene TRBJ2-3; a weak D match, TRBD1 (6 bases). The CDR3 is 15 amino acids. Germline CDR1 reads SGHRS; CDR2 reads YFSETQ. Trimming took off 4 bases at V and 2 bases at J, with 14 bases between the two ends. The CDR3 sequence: CASSRTELYTDTQYF. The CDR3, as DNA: TGCGCCAGCAGCAGGACAGAACTCTACACAGATACGCAGTATTTT.

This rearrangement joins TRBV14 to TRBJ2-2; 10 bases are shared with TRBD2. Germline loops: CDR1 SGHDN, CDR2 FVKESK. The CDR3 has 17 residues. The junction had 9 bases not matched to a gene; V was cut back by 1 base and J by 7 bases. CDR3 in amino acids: CASSQVPLAGVFGELFF. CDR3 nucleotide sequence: TGTGCCAGCAGCCAAGTTCCCCTAGCGGGAGTTTTCGGGGAGCTGTTTTTT.

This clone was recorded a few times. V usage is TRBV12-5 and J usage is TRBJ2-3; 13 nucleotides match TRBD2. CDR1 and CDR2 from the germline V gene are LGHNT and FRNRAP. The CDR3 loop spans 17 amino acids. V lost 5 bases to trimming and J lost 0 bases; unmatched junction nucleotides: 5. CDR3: CASGPGLAGPSTDTQYF. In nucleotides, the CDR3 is TGTGCTAGTGGTCCGGGACTAGCGGGACCTAGCACAGATACGCAGTATTTT.

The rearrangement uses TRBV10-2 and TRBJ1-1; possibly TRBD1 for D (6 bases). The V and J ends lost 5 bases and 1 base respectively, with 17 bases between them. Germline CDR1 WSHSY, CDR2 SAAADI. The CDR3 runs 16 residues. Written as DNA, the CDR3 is TGCGCCAGCAGTCTTTTGGTAGGACAGTGGAACACTGAAGCTTTCTTT. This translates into CASSLLVGQWNTEAFF.

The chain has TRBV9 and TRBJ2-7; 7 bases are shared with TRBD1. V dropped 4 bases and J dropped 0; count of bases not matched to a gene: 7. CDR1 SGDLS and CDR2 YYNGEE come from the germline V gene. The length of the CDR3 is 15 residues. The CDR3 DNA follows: TGTGCCAGCAGCCCAAGGGGGACAGACTCCTACGAGCAGTACTTC. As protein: CASSPRGTDSYEQYF.

CDR3 sequence reads: CASSPRGRVTDTQYF. DNA for the CDR3: TGTGCCAGCAGTCCAAGGGGGCGAGTCACAGATACGCAGTATTTT. The chain combines TRBV28 with TRBJ2-3, with TRBD1 matching 7 bases. This CDR3 is built from 15 residues. J was trimmed by 2 bases and V by 5 bases; bases with no gene match: 7. Germline V gene data show CDR1 as MDHEN and CDR2 as SYDVKM.

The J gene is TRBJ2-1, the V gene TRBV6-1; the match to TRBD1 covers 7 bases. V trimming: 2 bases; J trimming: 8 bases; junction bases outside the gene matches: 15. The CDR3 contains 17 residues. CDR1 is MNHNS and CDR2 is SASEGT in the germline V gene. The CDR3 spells CASSERVRGSRVDEQFF. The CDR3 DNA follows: TGTGCCAGCAGTGAAAGGGTCAGGGGGAGTAGGGTGGATGAGCAGTTCTTC.

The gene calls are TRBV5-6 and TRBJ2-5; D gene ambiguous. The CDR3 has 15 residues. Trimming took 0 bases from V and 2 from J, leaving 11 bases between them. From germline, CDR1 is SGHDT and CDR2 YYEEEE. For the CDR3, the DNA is TGTGCCAGCAGCTTGGCCGCGGAACTACAAGAGACCCAGTACTTC. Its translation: CASSLAAELQETQYF.

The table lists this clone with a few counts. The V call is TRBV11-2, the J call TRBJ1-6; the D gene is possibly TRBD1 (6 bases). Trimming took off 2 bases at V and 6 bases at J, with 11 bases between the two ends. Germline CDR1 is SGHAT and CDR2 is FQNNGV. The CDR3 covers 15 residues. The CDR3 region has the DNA TGTGCCAGCAGCTTATCGTCCAGGGGTAATTCACCCCTCCACTTT. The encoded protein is CASSLSSRGNSPLHF.

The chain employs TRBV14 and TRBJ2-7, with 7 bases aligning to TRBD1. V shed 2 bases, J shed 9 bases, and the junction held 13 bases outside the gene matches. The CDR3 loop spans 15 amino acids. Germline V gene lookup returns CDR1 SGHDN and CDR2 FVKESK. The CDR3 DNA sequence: TGTGCCAGCAGCCAAAGGGGTAAGGGGGCTGCAAGGCAGTACTTC. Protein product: CASSQRGKGAARQYF.